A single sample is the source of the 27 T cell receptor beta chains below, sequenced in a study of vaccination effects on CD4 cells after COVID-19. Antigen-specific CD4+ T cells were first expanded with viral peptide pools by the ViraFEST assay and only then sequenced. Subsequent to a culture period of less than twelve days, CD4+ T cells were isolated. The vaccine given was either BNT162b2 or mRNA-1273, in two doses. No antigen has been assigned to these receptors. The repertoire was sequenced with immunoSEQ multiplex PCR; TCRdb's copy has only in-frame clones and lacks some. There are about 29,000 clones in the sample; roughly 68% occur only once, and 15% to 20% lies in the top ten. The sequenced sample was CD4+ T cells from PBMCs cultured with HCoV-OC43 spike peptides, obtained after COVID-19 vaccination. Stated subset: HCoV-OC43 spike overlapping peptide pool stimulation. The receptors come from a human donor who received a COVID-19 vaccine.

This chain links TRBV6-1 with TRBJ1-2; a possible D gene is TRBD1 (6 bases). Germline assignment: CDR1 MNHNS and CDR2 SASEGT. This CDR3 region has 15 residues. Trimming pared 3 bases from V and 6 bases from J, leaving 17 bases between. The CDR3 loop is CASSEGGVDRHGYTF. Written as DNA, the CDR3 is TGTGCCAGCAGTGAGGGGGGGGTAGACAGGCATGGCTACACCTTC.

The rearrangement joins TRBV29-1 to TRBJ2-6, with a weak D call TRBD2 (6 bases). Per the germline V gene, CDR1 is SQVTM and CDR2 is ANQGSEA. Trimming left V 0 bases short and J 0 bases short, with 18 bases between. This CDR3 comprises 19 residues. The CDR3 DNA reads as TGCAGCGTTGAAGAATCTGCGGGAACGGGTGGCTCTGGGGCCAACGTCCTGACTTTC. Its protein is CSVEESAGTGGSGANVLTF.

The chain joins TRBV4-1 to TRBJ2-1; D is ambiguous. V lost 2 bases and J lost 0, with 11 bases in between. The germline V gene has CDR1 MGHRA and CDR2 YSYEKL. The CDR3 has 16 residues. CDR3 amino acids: CASSQQDLVSYNEQFF. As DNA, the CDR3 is TGCGCCAGCAGCCAACAGGACCTGGTCTCCTACAATGAGCAGTTCTTC.

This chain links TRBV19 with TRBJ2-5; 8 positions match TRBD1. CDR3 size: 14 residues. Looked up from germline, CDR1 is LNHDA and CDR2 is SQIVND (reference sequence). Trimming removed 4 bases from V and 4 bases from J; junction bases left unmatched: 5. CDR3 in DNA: TGTGCCAGTAGTAAGGGACAGGCTCGAGAGACCCAGTACTTC. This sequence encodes CASSKGQARETQYF.

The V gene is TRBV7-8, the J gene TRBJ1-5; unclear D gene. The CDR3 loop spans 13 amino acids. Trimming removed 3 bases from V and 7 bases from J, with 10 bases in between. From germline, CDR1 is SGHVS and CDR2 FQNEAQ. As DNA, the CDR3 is TGTGCCAGCAGCTTGGATCGTGGCCAGCCCCAGCATTTT. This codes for CASSLDRGQPQHF.

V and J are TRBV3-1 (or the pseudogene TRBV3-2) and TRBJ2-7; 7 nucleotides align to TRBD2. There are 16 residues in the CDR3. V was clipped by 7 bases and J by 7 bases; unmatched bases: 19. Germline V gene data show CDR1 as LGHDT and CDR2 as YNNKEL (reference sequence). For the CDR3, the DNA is TGTGCCAGCAAGCGGTTTGGAAGCGGGGTCCCAGGGGAGCAGTACTTC. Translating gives CASKRFGSGVPGEQYF.

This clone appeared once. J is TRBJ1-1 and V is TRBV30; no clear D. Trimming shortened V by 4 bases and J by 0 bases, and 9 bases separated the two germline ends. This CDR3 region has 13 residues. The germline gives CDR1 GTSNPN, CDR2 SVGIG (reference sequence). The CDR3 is CAWTRDLNTEAFF. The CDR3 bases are TGTGCCTGGACCCGTGACCTGAACACTGAAGCTTTCTTT.

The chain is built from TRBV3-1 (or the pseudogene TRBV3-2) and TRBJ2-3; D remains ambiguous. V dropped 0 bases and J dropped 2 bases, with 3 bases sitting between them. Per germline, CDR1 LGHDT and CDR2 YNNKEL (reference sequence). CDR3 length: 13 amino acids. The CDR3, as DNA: TGTGCCAGCAGCCAAGAGGCCACAGATACGCAGTATTTT. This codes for CASSQEATDTQYF.

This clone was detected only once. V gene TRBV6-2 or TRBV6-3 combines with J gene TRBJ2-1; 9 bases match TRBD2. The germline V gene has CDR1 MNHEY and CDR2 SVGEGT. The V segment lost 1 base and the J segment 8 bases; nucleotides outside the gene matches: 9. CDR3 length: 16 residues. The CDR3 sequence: CASSYLRLAGRHEQFF. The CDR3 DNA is TGTGCCAGCAGTTACTTACGGCTAGCGGGAAGGCATGAGCAGTTCTTC.

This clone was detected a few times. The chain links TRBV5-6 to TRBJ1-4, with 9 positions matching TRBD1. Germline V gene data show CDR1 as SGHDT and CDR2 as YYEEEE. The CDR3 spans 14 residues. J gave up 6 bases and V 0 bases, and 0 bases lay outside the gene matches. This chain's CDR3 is CASSLDRGHEKLFF. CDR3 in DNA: TGTGCCAGCAGCTTGGACAGGGGGCATGAAAAACTGTTTTTT. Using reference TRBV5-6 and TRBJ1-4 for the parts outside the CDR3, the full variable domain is DAGVTQSPTHLIKTRGQQVTLRCSPKSGHDTVSWYQQALGQGPQFIFQYYEEEERQRGNFPDRFSGHQFPNYSSELNVNALLLGDSALYLCASSLDRGHEKLFFGSGTQLSVL.

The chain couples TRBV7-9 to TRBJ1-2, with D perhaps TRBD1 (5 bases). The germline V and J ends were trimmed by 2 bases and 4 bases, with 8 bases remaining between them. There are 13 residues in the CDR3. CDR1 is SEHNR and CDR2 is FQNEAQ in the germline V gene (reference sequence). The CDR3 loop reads CASSLRGLYGYTF. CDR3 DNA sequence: TGTGCCAGCAGCTTACGGGGCCTCTATGGCTACACCTTC.

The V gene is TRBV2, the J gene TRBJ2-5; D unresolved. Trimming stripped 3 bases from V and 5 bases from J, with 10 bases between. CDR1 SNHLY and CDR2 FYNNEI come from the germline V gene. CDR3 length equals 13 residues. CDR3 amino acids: CASSELELETQYF. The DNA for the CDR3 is TGTGCCAGCAGTGAGCTGGAATTGGAGACCCAGTACTTC.

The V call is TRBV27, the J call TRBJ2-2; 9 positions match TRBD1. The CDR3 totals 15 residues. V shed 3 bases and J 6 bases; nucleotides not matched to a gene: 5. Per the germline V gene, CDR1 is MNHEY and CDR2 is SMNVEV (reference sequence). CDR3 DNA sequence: TGTGCCAGCAGTTTCTCGACAGGGGGGGCCGGGGAGCTGTTTTTT. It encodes CASSFSTGGAGELFF.

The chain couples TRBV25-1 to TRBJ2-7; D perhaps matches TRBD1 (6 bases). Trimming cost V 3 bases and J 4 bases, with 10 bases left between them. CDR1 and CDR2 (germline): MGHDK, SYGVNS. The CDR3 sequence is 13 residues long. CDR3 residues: CASSDTGSYEQYF. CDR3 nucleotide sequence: TGTGCCAGCAGTGACACAGGGAGTTACGAGCAGTACTTC.

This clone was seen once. The CDR3: CASSLGYEQYF. CDR3 nucleotides: TGTGCCAGCAGCTTAGGCTACGAGCAGTACTTC. V and J are TRBV5-6 and TRBJ2-7; the D is unclear. V dropped 2 bases and J dropped 3 bases, with 3 bases sitting between them. Germline V gene lookup returns CDR1 SGHDT and CDR2 YYEEEE. This CDR3 spans 11 amino acids.

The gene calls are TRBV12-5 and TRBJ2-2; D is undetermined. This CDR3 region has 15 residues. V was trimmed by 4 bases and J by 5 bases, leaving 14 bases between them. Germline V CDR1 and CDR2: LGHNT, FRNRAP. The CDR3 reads CASGSARTGTGELFF. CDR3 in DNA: TGTGCTAGTGGTTCCGCGCGGACGGGTACCGGGGAGCTGTTTTTT.

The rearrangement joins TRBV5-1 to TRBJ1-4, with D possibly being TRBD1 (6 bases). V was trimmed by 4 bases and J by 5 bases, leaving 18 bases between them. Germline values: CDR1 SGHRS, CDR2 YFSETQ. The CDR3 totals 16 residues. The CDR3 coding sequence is TGCGCCAGCAGCCCGGGCGCCGGGACACAAAATGAAAAACTGTTTTTT. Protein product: CASSPGAGTQNEKLFF.

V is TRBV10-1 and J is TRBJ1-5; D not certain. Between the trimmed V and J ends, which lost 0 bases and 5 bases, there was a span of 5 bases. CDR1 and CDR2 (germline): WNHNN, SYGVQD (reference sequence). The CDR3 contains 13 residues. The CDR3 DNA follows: TGCGCCAGCAGTGAGTCCACGTATCAGCCCCAGCATTTT. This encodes CASSESTYQPQHF.

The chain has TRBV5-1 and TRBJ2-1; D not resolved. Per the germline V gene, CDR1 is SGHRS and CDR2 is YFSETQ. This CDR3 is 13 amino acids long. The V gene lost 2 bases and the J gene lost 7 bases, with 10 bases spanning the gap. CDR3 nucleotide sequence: TGCGCCAGCAGCTTTGGGAAAGAAAATGAGCAGTTCTTC. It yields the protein CASSFGKENEQFF.

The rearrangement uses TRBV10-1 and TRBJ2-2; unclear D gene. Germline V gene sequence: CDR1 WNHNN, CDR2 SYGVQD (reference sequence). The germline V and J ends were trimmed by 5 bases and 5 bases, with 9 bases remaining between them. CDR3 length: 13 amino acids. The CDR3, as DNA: TGCGCCAGCAGTCGGGTTTCGACCGGGGAGCTGTTTTTT. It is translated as CASSRVSTGELFF.

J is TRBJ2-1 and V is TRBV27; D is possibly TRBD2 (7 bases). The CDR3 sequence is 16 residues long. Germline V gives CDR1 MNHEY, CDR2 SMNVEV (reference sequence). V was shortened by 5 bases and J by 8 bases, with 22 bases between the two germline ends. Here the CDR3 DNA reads TGTGCCAGCAGTGCCCCTACGGGGGCGGGAGCCCATGAGCAGTTCTTC. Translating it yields CASSAPTGAGAHEQFF.

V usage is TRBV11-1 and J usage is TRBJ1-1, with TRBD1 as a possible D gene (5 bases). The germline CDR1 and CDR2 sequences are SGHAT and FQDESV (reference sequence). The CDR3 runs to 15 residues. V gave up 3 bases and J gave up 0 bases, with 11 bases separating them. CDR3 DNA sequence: TGTGCCAGCAGCTTGCAGGGTGCGATGAACACTGAAGCTTTCTTT. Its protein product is CASSLQGAMNTEAFF.

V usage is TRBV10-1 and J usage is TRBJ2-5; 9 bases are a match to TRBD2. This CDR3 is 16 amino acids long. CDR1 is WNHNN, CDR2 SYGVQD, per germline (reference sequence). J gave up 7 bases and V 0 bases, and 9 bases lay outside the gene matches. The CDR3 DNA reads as TGCGCCAGCAGTGAGTCGTCTAGCGGGGCCCGGGGGACCCAGTACTTC. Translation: CASSESSSGARGTQYF.

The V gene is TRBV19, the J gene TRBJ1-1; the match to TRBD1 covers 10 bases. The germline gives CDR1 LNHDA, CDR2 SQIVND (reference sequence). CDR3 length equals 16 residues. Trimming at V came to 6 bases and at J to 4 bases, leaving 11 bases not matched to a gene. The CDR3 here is CASREDRGSWGTEAFF. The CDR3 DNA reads TGTGCCAGTAGGGAGGACAGGGGGAGTTGGGGCACTGAAGCTTTCTTT.

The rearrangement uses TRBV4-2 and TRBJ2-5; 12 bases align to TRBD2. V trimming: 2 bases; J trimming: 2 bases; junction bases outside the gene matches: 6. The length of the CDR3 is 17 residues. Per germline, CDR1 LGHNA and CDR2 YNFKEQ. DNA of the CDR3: TGTGCCAGCAGCCAACCTAGCGGGAGGGCCTCTCAAGAGACCCAGTACTTC. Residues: CASSQPSGRASQETQYF.

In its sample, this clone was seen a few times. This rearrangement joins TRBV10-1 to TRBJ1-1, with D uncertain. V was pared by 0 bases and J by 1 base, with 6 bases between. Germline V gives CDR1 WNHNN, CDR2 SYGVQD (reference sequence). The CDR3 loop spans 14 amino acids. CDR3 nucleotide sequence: TGCGCCAGCAGTGAGTCCAGGAAGAACACTGAAGCTTTCTTT. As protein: CASSESRKNTEAFF.

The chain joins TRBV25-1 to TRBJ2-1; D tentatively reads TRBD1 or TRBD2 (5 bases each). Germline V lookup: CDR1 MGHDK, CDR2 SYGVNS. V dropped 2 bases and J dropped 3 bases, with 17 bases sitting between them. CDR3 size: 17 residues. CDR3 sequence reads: CASSELFRAGSYNEQFF. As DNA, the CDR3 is TGTGCCAGCAGTGAACTTTTTCGGGCAGGGAGCTACAATGAGCAGTTCTTC.